This T cell receptor beta chain was found in a study of blood T cell repertoires in COVID-19. Background on the study: Samples came from the United States, Italy and Spain, spanning acute and convalescent COVID-19. PBMCs, B-cell-depleted T cells, or T cells provided the cDNA or gDNA that made up the material.

Germline CDR1 and CDR2: MGHDK and SYGVNS. This CDR3 is 13 amino acids long. Trimming removed 5 bases at V and 4 bases at J, with 9 bases between. This clone was recorded a few times. The authors' processing: Amplifying reference gene primers gave estimates of nucleated cell counts. TCRdb keeps only in-frame clones here, not all; method: immunoSEQ multiplex PCR. V, J and clone size are taken as reported in that table, and D and trimming were inferred from the DNA itself. Among roughly 250,000 clones listed, more than 70% were seen once. This receptor was identified in a woman aged 40 to 50 who had recovered from COVID-19. The J gene is TRBJ1-5, the V gene TRBV25-1; no definite D call. The sample consisted of peripheral blood. CDR3 nucleotide sequence: TGTGCCAGCAGTCAGCCAGGTAATCAGCCCCAGCATTTT. Amino acid sequence: CASSQPGNQPQHF.